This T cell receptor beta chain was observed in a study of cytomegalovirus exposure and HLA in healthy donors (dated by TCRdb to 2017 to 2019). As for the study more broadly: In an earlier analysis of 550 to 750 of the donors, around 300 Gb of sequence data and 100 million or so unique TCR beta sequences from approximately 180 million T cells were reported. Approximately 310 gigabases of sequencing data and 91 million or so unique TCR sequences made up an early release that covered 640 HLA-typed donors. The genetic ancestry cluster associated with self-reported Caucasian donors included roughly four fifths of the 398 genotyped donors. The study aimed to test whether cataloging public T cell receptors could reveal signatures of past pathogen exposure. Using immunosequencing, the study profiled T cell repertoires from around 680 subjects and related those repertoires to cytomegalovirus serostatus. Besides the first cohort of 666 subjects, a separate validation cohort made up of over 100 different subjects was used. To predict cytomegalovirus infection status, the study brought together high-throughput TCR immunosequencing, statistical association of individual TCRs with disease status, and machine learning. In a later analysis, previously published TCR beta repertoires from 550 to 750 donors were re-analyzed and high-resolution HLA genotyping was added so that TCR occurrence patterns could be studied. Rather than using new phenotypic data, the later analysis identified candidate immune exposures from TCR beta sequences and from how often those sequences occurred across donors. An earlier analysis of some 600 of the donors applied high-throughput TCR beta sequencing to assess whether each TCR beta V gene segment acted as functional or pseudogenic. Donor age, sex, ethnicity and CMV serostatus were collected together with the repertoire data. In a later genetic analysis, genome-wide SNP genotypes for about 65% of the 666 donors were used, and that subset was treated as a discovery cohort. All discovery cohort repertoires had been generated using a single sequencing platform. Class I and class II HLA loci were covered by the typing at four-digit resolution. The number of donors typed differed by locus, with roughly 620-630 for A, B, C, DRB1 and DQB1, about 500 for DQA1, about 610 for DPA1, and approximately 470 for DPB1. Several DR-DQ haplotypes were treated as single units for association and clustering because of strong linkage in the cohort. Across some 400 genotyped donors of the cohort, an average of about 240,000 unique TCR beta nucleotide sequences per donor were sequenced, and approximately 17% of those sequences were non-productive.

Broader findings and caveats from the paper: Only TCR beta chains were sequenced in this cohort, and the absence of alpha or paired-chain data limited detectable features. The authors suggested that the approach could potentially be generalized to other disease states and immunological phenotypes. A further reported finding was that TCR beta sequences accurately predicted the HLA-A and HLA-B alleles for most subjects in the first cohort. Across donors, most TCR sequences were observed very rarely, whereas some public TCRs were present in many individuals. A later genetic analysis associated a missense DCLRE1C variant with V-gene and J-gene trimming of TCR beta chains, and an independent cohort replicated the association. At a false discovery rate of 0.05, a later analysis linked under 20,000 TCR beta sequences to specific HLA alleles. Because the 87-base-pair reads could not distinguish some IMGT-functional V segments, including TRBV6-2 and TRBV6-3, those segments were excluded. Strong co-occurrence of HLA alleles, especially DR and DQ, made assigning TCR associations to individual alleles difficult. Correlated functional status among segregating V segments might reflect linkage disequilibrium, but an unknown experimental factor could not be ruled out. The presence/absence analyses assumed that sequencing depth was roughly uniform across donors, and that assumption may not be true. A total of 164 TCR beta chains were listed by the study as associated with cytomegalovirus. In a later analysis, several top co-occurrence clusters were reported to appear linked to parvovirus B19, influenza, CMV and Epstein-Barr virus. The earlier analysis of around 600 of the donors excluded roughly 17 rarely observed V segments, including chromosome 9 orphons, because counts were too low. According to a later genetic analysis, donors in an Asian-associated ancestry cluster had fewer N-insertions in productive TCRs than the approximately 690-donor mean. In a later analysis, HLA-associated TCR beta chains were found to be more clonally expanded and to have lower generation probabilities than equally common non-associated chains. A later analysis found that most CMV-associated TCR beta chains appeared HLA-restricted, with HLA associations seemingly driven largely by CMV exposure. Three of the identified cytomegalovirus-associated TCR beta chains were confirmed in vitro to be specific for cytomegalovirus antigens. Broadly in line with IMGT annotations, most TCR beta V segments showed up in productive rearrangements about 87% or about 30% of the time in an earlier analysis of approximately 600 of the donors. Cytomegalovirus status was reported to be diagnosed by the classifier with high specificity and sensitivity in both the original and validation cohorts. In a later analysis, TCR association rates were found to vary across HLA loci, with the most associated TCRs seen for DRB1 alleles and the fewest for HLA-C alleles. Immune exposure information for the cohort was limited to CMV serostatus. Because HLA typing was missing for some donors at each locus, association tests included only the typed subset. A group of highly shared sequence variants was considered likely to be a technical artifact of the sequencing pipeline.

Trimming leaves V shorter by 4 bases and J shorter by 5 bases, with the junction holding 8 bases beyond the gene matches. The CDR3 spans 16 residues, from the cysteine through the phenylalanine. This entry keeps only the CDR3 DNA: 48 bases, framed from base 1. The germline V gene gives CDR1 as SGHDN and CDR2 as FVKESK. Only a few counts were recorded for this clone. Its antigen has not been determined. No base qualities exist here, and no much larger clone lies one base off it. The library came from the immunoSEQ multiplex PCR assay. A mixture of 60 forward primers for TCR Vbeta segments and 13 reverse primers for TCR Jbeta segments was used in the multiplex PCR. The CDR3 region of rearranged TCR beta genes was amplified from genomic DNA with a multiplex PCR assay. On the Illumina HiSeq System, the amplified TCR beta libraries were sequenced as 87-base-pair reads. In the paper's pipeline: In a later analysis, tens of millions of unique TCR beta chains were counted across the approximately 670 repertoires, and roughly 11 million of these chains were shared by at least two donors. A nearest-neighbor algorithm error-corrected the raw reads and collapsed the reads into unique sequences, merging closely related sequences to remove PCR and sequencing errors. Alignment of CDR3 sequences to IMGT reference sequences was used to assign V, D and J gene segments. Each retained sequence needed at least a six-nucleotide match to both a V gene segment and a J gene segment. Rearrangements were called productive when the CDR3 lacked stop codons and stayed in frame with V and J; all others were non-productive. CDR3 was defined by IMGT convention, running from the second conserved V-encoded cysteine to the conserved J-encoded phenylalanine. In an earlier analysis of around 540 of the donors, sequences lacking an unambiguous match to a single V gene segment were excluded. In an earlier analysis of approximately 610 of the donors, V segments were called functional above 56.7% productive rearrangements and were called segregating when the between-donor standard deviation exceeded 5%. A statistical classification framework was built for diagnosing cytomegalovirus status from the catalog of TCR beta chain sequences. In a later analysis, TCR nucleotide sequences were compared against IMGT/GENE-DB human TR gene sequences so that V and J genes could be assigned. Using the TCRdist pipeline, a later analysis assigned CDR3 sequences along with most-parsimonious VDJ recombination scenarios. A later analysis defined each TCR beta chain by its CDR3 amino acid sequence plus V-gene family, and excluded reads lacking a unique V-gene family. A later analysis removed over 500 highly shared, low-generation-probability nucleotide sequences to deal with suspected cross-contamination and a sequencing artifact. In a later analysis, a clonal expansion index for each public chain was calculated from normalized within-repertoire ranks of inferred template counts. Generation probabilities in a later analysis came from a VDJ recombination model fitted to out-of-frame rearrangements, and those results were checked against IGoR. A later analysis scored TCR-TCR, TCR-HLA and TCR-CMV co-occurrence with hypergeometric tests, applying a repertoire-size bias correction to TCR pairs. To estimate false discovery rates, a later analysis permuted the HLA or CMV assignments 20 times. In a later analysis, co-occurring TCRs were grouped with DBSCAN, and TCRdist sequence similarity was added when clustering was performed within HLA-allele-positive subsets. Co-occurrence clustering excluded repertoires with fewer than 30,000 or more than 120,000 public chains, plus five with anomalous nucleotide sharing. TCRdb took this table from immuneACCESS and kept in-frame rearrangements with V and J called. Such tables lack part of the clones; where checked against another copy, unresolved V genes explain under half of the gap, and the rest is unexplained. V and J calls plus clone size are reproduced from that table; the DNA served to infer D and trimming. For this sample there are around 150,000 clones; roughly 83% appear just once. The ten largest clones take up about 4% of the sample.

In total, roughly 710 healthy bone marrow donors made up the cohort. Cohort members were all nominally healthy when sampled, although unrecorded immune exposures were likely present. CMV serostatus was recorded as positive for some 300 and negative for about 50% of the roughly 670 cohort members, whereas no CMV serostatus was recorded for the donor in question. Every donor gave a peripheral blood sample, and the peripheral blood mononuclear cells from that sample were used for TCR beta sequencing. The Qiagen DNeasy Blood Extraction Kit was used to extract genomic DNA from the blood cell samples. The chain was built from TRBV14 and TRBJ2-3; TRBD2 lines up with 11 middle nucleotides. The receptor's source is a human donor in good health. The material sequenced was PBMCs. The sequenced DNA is TGTGCCAGCAGCCCGAATAGCGGGAGGGCCATAGATACGCAGTATTTT. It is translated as CASSPNSGRAIDTQYF.